This T cell receptor (beta chain) was sequenced in a study of blood T cell repertoires in COVID-19. For the study at large: COVID-19 samples from acute and convalescent phases originated in the United States, Italy and Spain. The analysed material was cDNA or gDNA that came from T cells, B-cell-depleted T cells, or PBMCs.

From germline, CDR1 is MNHEY and CDR2 SVGEGT. There are 17 residues in the CDR3. Trimming took off 0 bases at V and 1 base at J, with 16 bases between the two ends. Original data processing: Estimated nucleated cell counts came from reference gene primer amplification. The assay was immunoSEQ multiplex PCR, and TCRdb's table has in-frame clones only and misses some. V and J calls and clone size are copied from that table; D and trimming were computed from the DNA. Of 120,000 to 150,000 clones in the sample, about nine tenths are singletons; the top ten hold approximately 10%. The genes are TRBV6-2 or TRBV6-3 and TRBJ2-7; D not resolved. Specimen: peripheral blood. This receptor was obtained from a man in his fifties with active or convalescent COVID-19. CDR3 region: CASSYSATGDPSYEQYF. CDR3 DNA sequence: TGTGCCAGCAGTTACTCGGCGACTGGAGATCCATCCTACGAGCAGTACTTC.